This T cell receptor beta chain was recorded in a study of blood T cell repertoires in COVID-19. The CDR3 runs to 16 residues. The V gene's germline CDR1 is MNHEY and CDR2 SVGEGT. Trimming stripped 2 bases from V and 9 bases from J, with 20 bases between. Clones were read by immunoSEQ multiplex PCR, and TCRdb kept only the in-frame ones, dropping some. The repertoire holds some 88,000 clones, with 79% as singletons. The sequencing input was peripheral blood. This chain joins TRBV6-2 or TRBV6-3 and TRBJ1-5; a weak D match, TRBD1 (5 bases). The receptor comes from a human donor in a cohort sampled during active COVID-19. The CDR3 protein is CASSYPDGTGARPQHF. Here the CDR3 DNA reads TGTGCCAGCAGTTACCCAGACGGGACTGGGGCGCGGCCCCAGCATTTT.